The 8 T cell receptor beta chains listed next were all sequenced from one sample in a study of cytomegalovirus exposure and HLA in healthy donors. The method was immunoSEQ multiplex PCR; TCRdb's version includes in-frame clones alone and lacks a portion of them. In the table there are about 190,000 clones, about 80% of which are singletons. Sequenced sample: PBMCs. These receptor sequences come from a man younger than 35 in good health and CMV-seropositive.

This clone was observed a handful of times. The rearrangement joins TRBV27 to TRBJ2-2, with D perhaps TRBD2 (6 bases). This CDR3 region has 17 residues. Germline CDR1 reads MNHEY; CDR2 reads SMNVEV (reference sequence). The V end was cut by 4 bases, the J end by 1 base, with 16 bases between. This CDR3 reads CASSSSGSWENTGELFF. The CDR3 DNA follows: TGTGCCAGCAGTTCTTCCGGGAGCTGGGAGAACACCGGGGAGCTGTTTTTT.

This clone appeared once. V gene TRBV14 combines with J gene TRBJ2-2; D unresolved. V gave up 6 bases and J gave up 2 bases, with 4 bases separating them. CDR1 and CDR2 from the germline V gene are SGHDN and FVKESK. This CDR3 region has 12 residues. The CDR3 loop is CASSINTGELFF. The CDR3 DNA reads as TGTGCCAGCAGTATAAACACCGGGGAGCTGTTTTTT.

The chain combines TRBV6-5 with TRBJ1-1, with 7 bases lining up with TRBD1. With 3 bases clipped from V and 1 base from J, the junction kept 2 bases outside the gene matches. The CDR3 runs 14 residues. Germline V lookup: CDR1 MNHEY, CDR2 SVGAGI. CDR3 amino acids: CASSYRQGNTEAFF. The CDR3 nucleotides are TGTGCCAGCAGTTATCGACAGGGGAACACTGAAGCTTTCTTT.

This chain uses TRBV9 with TRBJ1-1; possible D gene TRBD1, 5 bases. The germline V gene has CDR1 SGDLS and CDR2 YYNGEE. Trimming shortened V by 6 bases and J by 1 base, and 10 bases separated the two germline ends. The CDR3 runs 13 residues. The DNA of the CDR3 is TGTGCCAGCAACCCTACAGGGAACACTGAAGCTTTCTTT. Amino acid sequence: CASNPTGNTEAFF. Drawing the rest from reference TRBV9 and TRBJ1-1, the complete variable domain is DSGVTQTPKHLITATGQRVTLRCSPRSGDLSVYWYQQSLDQGLQFLIQYYNGEERAKGNILERFSAQQFPDLHSELNLSSLELGDSALYFCASNPTGNTEAFFGQGTRLTVV.

This chain joins TRBV12-5 and TRBJ2-1; D unresolved. The CDR3 extends over 12 amino acids. CDR1 and CDR2 (germline): LGHNT, FRNRAP. V was shortened by 5 bases and J by 5 bases, with 7 bases between the two germline ends. In DNA, the CDR3 is TGTGCTAGTGGTCAACTGGACAATGAGCAGTTCTTC. This codes for CASGQLDNEQFF.

V gene TRBV7-9 combines with J gene TRBJ1-5; no clear D gene. Germline V gives CDR1 SEHNR, CDR2 FQNEAQ (reference sequence). V was trimmed by 1 base and J by 2 bases, leaving 6 bases between them. The CDR3 loop spans 14 amino acids. DNA of the CDR3: TGTGCCAGCAGCTTAGACTCTCGCAATCAGCCCCAGCATTTT. Residues: CASSLDSRNQPQHF.

On this clone itself: Germline is not matched at one junction end, which may reflect a read error. The chain couples TRBV5-4 to TRBJ2-1; 12 positions match TRBD1. The CDR3 loop spans 15 amino acids. The germline gives CDR1 SGHNT, CDR2 YYREEE (reference sequence). The CDR3 sequence is CASSLGTGGYDEQFF. The CDR3 region has the DNA TGTGCCAGCAGCTTAGGGACAGGGGGCTACGATGAGCAGTTCTTC.

This clone was counted a few times. The V call is TRBV29-1, the J call TRBJ2-3, with 10 bases fitting TRBD2. Germline CDR1 and CDR2: SQVTM and ANQGSEA. CDR3 length: 13 amino acids. V gave up 7 bases and J gave up 3 bases; unmatched junction bases: 4. This CDR3 is CSGETSGTDTQYF. The CDR3 DNA sequence: TGCAGCGGAGAGACTAGCGGGACAGATACGCAGTATTTT.